This entry concerns a single TCR beta chain. The CDR3 covers 14 residues. Between the trimmed V and J ends, which lost 6 bases and 0 bases, there was a span of 12 bases. Germline V gene sequence: CDR1 MNHNS, CDR2 SASEGT. TCRdb's copy holds only in-frame clones and misses some; the assay was immunoSEQ multiplex PCR. The sample lists approximately 97,000 clones, 86% seen once, with approximately 5.7% in the top ten. This specimen belongs to a study of OX40 agonist ivuxolimab in advanced cancers. Study summary: The diagnoses of dose-escalation patients were hepatocellular carcinoma, melanoma, renal cell or head and neck cancer. Antecedent anti-PD-1, anti-PD-L1 or anti-CTLA-4 therapy was permissible, with over 35% having received some.

The rearrangement links TRBV6-1 to TRBJ2-7; a possible D gene is TRBD1 (7 bases). Sequenced here: CD4+ or CD8+ T cells sorted from blood, sampled in a trial of the OX40 agonist ivuxolimab. The sequence derives from an adult with an advanced solid tumor such as melanoma, head and neck, liver or kidney cancer. The DNA of the CDR3 is TGTGCCAGCAGGGGGGGACAGCTCTCCTACGAGCAGTACTTC. It encodes CASRGGQLSYEQYF.